This T cell receptor (beta chain) was profiled in a study of T-cell reconstitution after alpha-beta-depleted transplantation in children. Study results and limitations: There were reportedly several hundred expanded graft clones from which alpha-beta T cells came about two months after transplant.

Using unique molecular identifiers, the investigators prepared the TCRbeta library. TCRdb re-derived calls from the PCR reads in MiXCR, one entry per CDR3 protein. The data show around 600,000 distinct CDR3 sequences, 23% seen once. This clonotype has just a few counts. Its antigen is currently unknown. The CDR3 loop spans 16 amino acids. Germline values: CDR1 MNHNS, CDR2 SASEGT. V lost 7 bases, J lost 6 bases, and 19 bases lay in between. The sequenced sample was PBMCs, mostly from graft donor cells, obtained 360 days after TCRalphabeta/CD19-depleted stem cell transplant. The chain employs TRBV6-1 and TRBJ1-6; D possibly corresponds to TRBD1 (6 bases). This clonotype was sampled from a boy under two years old who had a stem cell transplant for acute myeloid leukemia, so the T cells may come from the graft donor. The CDR3 bases are TGTGCCAGCACTCCGCGCACAGGGATCGTTAATTCACCCCTCCACTTT. Encoded protein: CASTPRTGIVNSPLHF.